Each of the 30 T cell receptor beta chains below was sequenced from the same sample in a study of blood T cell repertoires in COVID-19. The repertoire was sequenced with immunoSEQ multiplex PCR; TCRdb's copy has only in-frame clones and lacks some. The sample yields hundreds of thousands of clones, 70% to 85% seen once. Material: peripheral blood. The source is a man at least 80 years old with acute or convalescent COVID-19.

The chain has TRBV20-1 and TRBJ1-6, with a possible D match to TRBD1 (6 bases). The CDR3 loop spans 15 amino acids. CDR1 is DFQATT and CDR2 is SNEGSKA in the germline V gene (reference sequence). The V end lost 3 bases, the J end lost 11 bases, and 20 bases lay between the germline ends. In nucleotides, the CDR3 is TGCAGTGCTAGTTTGGACAGTTCTATATCGGCACCCCTCCACTTT. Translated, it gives CSASLDSSISAPLHF.

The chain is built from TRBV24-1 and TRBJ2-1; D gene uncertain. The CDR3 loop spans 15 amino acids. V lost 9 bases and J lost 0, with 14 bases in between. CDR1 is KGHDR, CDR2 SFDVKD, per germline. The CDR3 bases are TGTGCCACCGGTAGTGGCGGTAGCTCCTACAATGAGCAGTTCTTC. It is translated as CATGSGGSSYNEQFF.

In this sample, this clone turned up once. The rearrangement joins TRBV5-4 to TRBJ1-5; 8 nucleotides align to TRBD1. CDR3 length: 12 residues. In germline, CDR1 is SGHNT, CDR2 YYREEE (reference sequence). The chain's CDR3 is CPGTGVNQPQHF. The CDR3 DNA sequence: TGTCCCGGGACAGGAGTTAATCAGCCCCAGCATTTT.

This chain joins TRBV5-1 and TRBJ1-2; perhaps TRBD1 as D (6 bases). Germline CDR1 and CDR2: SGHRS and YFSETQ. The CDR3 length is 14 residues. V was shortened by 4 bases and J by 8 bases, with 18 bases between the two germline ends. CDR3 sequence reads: CASSLGDIRGGYTF. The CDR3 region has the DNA TGCGCCAGCAGCCTTGGGGACATCCGTGGGGGCTACACCTTC. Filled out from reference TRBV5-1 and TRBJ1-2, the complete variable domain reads KAGVTQTPRYLIKTRGQQVTLSCSPISGHRSVSWYQQTPGQGLQFLFEYFSETQRNKGNFPGRFSGRQFSNSRSEMNVSTLELGDSALYLCASSLGDIRGGYTFGSGTRLTVV.

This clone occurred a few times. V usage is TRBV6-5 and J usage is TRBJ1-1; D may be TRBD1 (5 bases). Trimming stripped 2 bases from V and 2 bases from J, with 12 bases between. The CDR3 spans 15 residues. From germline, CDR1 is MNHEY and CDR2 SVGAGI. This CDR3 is CASSYNRQTNTEAFF. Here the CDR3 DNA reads TGTGCCAGCAGTTACAATCGACAGACCAACACTGAAGCTTTCTTT.

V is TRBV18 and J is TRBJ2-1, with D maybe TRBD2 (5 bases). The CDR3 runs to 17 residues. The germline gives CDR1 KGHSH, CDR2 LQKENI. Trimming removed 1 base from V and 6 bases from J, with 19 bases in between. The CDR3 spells CASSPRTASTVGNEQFF. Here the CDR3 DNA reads TGTGCCAGCTCACCACGTACTGCTAGCACCGTCGGCAATGAGCAGTTCTTC.

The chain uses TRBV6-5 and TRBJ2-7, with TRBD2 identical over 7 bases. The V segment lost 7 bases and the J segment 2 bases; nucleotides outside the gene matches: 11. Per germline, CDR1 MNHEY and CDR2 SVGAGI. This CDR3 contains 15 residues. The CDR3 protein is CASIHGAGAAYEQYF. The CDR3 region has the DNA TGTGCCAGCATCCACGGGGCGGGAGCTGCCTACGAGCAGTACTTC.

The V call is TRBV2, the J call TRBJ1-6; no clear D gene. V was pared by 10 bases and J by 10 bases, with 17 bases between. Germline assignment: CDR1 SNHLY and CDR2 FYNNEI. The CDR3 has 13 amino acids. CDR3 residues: CATIEEGGSPLHF. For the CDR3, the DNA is TGTGCCACGATCGAGGAGGGAGGCTCACCCCTCCACTTT.

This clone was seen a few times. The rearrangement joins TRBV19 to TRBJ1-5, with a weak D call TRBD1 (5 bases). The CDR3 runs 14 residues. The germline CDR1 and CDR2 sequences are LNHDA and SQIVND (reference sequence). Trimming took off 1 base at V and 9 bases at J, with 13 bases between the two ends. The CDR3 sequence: CASSIGKGPSPQHF. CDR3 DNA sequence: TGTGCCAGTAGTATAGGGAAGGGGCCGTCGCCCCAGCATTTT. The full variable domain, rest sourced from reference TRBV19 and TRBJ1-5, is DGGITQSPKYLFRKEGQNVTLSCEQNLNHDAMYWYRQDPGQGLRLIYYSQIVNDFQKGDIAEGYSVSREKKESFPLTVTSAQKNPTAFYLCASSIGKGPSPQHFGDGTRLSIL.

CDR3 region: CATSRQGAEKLFF. The CDR3 DNA reads TGTGCCACCAGCAGGCAGGGTGCTGAAAAACTGTTTTTT. The chain recombines TRBV15 with TRBJ1-4; TRBD1 might be the D (5 bases). V lost 3 bases to trimming and J lost 7 bases, with 9 bases between them. The CDR3 covers 13 residues. Germline V gene sequence: CDR1 LNHNV, CDR2 YYDKDF (reference sequence).

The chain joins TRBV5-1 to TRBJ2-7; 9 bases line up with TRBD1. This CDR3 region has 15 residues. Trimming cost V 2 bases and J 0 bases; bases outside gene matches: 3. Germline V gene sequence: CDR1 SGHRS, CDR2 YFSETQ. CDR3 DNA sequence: TGCGCCAGCAGCTTTGGACAGGGGTCCTCCTACGAGCAGTACTTC. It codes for CASSFGQGSSYEQYF.

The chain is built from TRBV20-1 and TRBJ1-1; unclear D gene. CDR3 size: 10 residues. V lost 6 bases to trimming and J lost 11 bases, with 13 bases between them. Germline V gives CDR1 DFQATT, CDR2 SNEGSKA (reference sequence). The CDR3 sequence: CSATRGNAFF. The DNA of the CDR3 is TGCAGTGCCACCCGGGGAAACGCTTTCTTT.

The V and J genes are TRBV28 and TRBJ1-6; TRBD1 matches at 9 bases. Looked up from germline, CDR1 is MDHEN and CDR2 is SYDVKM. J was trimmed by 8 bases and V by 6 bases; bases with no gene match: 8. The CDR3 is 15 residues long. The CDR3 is CASRMTGGIYSPLHF. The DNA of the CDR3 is TGTGCCAGCAGGATGACAGGGGGAATTTATTCACCCCTCCACTTT.

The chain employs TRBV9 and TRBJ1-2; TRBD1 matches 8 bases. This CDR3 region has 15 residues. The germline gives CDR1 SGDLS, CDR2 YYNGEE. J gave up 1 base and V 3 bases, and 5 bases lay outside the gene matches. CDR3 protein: CASSESGGRNYGYTF. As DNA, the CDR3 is TGTGCCAGCAGCGAATCAGGGGGCCGTAACTATGGCTACACCTTC.

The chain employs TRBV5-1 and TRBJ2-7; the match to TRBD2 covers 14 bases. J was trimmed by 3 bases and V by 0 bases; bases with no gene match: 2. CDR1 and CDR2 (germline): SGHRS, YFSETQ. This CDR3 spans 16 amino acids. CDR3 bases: TGCGCCAGCAGCTTGGGGACTAGCGGGGGGTACTACGAGCAGTACTTC. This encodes CASSLGTSGGYYEQYF.

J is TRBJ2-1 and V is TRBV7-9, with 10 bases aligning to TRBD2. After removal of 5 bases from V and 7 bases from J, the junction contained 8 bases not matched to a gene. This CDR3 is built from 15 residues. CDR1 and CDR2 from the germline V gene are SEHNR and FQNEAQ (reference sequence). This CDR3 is CASSLRLAGRNEQFF. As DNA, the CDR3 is TGTGCCAGCAGCCTTCGACTAGCGGGTAGGAATGAGCAGTTCTTC.

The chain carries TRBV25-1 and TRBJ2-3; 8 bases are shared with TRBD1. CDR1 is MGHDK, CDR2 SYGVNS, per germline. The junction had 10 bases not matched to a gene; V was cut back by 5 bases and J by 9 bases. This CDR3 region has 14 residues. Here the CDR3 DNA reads TGTGCCAGCAGTAAAACAGGGGGTGGATCCACGCAGTATTTT. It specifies CASSKTGGGSTQYF.

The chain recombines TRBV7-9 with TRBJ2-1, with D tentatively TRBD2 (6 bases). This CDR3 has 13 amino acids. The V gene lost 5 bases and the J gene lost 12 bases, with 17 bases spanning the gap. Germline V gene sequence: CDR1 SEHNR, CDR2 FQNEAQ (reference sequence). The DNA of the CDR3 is TGTGCCAGCAGCCTGGAGGGACGGCCGGGGCAGTTCTTC. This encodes CASSLEGRPGQFF.

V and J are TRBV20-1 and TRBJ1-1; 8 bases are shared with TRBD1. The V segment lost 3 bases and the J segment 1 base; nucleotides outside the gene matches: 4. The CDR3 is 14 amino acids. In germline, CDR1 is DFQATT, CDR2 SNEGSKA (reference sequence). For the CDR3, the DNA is TGCAGTGCTAGTCGGACAGGGAGGAACACTGAAGCTTTCTTT. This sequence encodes CSASRTGRNTEAFF.

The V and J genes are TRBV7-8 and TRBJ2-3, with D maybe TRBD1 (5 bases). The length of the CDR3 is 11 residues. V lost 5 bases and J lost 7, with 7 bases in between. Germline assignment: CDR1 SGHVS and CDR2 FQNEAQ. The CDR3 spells CASSTGNTQYF. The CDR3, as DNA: TGTGCCAGCAGCACAGGTAATACGCAGTATTTT.

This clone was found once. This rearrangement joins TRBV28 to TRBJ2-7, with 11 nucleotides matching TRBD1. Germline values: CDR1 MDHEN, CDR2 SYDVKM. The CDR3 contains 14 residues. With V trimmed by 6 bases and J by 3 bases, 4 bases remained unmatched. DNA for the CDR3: TGTGCCAGCAGGGACAGGGGGCGCGGCTACGAGCAGTACTTC. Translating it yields CASRDRGRGYEQYF.

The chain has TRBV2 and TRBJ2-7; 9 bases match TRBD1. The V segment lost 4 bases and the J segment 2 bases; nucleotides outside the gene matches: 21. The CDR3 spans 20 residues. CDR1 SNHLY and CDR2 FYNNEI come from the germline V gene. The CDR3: CASSVSAPRWTGEVTYEQYF. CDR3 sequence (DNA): TGTGCCAGCAGTGTATCGGCCCCGCGATGGACAGGGGAAGTCACCTACGAGCAGTACTTC.

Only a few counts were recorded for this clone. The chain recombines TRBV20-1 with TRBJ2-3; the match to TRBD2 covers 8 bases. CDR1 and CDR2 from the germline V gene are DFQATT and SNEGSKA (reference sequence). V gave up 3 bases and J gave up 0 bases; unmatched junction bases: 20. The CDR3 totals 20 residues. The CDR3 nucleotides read TGCAGTGCTAGTCCGGGGAGAGGAGACCCTAGCGGGCTGAGCACAGATACGCAGTATTTT. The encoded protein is CSASPGRGDPSGLSTDTQYF.

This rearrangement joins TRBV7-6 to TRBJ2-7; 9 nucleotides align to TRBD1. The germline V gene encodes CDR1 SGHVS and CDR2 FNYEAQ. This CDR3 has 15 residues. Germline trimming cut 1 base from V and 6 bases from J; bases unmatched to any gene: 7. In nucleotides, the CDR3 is TGTGCCAGCAGCTTAGGCTTAGGGACAGGGTCCGAGCAGTACTTC. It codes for CASSLGLGTGSEQYF.

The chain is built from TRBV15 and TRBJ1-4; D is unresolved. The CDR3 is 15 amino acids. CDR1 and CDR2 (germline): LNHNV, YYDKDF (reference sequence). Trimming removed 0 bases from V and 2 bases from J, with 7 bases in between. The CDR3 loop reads CATSRDRTTNEKLFF. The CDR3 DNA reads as TGTGCCACCAGCAGAGATCGCACTACTAATGAAAAACTGTTTTTT.

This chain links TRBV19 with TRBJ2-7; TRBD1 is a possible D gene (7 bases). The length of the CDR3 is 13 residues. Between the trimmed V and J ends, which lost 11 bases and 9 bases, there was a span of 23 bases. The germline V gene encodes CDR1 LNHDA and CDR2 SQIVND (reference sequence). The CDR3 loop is CASRGGGTLVQYF. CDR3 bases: TGTGCCTCAAGAGGGGGCGGGACGTTGGTGCAGTACTTC.

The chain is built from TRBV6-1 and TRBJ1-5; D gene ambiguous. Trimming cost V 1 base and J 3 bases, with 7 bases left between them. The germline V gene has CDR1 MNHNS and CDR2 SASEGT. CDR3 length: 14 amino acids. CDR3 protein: CASSEGGYNQPQHF. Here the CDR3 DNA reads TGTGCCAGCAGTGAAGGAGGGTACAATCAGCCCCAGCATTTT.

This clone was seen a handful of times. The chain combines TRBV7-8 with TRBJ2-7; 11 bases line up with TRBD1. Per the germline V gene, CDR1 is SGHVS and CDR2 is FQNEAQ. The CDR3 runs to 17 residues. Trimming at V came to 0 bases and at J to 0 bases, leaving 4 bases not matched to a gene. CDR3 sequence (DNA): TGTGCCAGCAGCTTAGCCGCCGGGACAGGGGGCTCCTACGAGCAGTACTTC. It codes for CASSLAAGTGGSYEQYF.

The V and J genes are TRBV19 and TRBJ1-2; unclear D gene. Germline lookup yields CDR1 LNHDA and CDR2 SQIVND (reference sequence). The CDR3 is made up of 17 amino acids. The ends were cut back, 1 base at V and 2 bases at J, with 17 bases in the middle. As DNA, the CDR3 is TGTGCCAGTAGTATAGCCCTTAGGTCGACAACCAACTATGGCTACACCTTC. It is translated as CASSIALRSTTNYGYTF.

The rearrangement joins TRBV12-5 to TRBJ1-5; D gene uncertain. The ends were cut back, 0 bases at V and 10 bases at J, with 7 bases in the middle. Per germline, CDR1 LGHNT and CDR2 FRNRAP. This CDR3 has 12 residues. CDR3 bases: TGTGCTAGTGGTTTGGTAGAGGGTCCCCAGCATTTT. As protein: CASGLVEGPQHF.